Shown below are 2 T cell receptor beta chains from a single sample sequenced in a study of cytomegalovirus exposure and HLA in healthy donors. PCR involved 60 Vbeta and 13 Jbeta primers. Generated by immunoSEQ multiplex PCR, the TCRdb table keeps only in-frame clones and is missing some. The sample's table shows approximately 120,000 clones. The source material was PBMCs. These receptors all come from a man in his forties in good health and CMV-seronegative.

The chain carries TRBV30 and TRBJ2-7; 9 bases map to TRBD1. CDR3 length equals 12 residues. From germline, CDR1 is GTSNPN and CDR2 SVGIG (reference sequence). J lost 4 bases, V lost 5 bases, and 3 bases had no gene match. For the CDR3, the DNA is TGTGCCTGGGGGACAGGGAGTTACGAGCAGTACTTC. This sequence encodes CAWGTGSYEQYF.

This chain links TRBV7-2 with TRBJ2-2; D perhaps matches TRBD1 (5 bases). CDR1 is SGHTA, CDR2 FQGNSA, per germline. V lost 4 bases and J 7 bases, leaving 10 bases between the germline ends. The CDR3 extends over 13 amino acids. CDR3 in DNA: TGTGCCAGCAGCTCCAGGGTTGGCGGGGAGCTGTTTTTT. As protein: CASSSRVGGELFF.